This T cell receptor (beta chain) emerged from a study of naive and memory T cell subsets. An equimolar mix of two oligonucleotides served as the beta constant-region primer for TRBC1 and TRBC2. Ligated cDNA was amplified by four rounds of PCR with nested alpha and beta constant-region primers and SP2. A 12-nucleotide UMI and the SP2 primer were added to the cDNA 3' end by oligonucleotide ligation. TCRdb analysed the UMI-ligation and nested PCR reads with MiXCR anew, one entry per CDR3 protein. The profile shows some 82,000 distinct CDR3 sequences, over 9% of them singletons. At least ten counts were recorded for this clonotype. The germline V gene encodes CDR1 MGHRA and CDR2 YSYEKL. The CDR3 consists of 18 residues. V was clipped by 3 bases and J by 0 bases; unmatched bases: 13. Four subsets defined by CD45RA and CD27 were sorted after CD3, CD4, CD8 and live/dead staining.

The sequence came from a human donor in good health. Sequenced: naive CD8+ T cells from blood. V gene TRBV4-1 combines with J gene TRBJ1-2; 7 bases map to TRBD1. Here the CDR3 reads CASSHHTTGTETNYGYTF. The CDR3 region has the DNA TGCGCCAGCAGCCACCATACCACCGGGACAGAGACTAACTATGGCTACACCTTC.